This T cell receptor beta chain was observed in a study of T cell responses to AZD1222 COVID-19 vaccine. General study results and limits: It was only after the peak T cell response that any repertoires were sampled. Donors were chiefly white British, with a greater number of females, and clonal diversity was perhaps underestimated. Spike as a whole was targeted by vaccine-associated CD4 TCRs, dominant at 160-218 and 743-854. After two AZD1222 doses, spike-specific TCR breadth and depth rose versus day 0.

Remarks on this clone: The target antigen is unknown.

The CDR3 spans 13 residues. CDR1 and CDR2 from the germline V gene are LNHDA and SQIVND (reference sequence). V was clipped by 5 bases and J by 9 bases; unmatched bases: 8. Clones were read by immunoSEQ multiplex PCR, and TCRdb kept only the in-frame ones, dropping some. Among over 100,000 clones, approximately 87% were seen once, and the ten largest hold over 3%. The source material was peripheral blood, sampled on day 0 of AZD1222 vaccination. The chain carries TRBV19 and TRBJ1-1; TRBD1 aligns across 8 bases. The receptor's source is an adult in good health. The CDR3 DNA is TGTGCCAGTAGTGTCGAGACAGGGGCTAAAGCTTTCTTT. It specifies CASSVETGAKAFF.